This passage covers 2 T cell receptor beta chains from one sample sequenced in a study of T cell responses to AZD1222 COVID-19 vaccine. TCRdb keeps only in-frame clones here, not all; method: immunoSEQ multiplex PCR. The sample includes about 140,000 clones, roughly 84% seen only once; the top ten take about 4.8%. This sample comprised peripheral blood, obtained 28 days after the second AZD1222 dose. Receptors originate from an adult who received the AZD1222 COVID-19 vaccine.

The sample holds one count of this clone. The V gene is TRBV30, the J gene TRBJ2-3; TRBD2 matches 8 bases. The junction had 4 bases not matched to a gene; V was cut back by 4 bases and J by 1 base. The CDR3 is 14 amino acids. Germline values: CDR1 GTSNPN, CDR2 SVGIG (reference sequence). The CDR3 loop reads CAWTLREGTDTQYF. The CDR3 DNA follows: TGTGCCTGGACCCTGCGGGAGGGCACAGATACGCAGTATTTT.

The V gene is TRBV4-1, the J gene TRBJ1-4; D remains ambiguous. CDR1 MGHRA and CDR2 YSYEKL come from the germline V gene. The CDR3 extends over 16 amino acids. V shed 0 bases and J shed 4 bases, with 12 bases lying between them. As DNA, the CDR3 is TGCGCCAGCAGCCAAGATATCCAGATTATTAATGAAAAACTGTTTTTT. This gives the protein CASSQDIQIINEKLFF.